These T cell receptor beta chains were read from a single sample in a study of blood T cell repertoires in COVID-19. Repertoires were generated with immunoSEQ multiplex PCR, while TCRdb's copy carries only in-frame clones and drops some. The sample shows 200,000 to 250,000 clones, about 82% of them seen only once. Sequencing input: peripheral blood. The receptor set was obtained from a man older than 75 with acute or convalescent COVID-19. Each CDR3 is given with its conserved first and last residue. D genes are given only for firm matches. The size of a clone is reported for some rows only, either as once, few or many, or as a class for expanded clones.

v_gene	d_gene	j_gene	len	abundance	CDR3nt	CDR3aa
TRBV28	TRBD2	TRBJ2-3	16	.	TGTGCCAGCAGGCGCGCTAGCGGGAGTCGGACAGATACGCAGTATTTT	CASRRASGSRTDTQYF
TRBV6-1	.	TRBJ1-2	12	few	TGTGCCAGCAGTGAGGACACCTATGGCTACACCTTC	CASSEDTYGYTF
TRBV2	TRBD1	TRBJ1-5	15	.	TGTGCCAGCAGCCCGACAGGGAATAGCAATCAGCCCCAGCATTTT	CASSPTGNSNQPQHF
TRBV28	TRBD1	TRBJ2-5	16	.	TGTGCCAGCAGTTTCTCGACAGGGGCGGCCCAAGAGACCCAGTACTTC	CASSFSTGAAQETQYF
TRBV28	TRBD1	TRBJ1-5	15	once	TGTGCCAGCAGTTTTCCAGGGGGCGGCAATCAGCCCCAGCATTTT	CASSFPGGGNQPQHF
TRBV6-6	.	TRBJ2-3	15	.	TGTGCCAGCAGTCCAAGGCGGGATCTCACAGATACGCAGTATTTT	CASSPRRDLTDTQYF
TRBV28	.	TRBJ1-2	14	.	TGTGCCAGCAGCGCCCGCCTGGCGGGCTATGGCTACACCTTC	CASSARLAGYGYTF
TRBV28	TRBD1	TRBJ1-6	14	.	TGTGCCAGCAGTTTAGGGGACAGGGTTGTGGCCCTCCACTTT	CASSLGDRVVALHF
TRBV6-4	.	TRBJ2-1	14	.	TGTGCCAGCAGTCCGGACTACTCCTACAATGAGCAGTTCTTC	CASSPDYSYNEQFF
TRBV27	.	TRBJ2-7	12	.	TGTGCCAGCGGGCGGGGCTCCTACGAGCAGTACTTC	CASGRGSYEQYF
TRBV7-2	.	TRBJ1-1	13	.	TGTGCCAGCAGCTTATCTATGAACACTGAAGCTTTCTTT	CASSLSMNTEAFF
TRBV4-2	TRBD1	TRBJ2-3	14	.	TGTGCCAGCAGCCAAGCGAGGGGGCCTGATACGCAGTATTTT	CASSQARGPDTQYF
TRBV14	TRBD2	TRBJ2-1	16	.	TGTGCCAGCAGCCAATTAGCGGGAGGGAATTACAATGAGCAGTTCTTC	CASSQLAGGNYNEQFF
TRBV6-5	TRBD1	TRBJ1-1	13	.	TGTGCCAGCAGTCAGAGACAGGGTTCGGGAGCTTTCTTT	CASSQRQGSGAFF
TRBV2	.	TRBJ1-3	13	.	TGTGCCAGCAACCAGGGGTTTGGAAACACCATATATTTT	CASNQGFGNTIYF
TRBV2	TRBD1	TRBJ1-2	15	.	TGTGCCAGCAGTGAACGGACAGGGGGTAACTATGGCTACACCTTC	CASSERTGGNYGYTF
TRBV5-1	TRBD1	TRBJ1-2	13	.	TGCGCCAGCAGCTTCGGGACAGGCTATGGCTACACCTTC	CASSFGTGYGYTF
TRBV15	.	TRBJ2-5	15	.	TGTGCCACCAGCGCCTCTCGGAGGCGAGGGGAGACCCAGTACTTC	CATSASRRRGETQYF
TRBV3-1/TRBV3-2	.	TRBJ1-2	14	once	TGTGCCAGCAGCCAGGTCACAGCTAACTATGGCTACACCTTC	CASSQVTANYGYTF
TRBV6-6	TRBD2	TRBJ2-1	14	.	TGTGCCAGCAGTTCTAGCGGGGCCTACAATGAGCAGTTCTTC	CASSSSGAYNEQFF
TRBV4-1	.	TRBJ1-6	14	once	TGCGCCAGCAGCCAATGGCAGGGTAATTCACCCCTCCACTTT	CASSQWQGNSPLHF
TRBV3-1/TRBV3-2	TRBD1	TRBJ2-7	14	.	TGTGCCAGCAGCCGGACCGGGACAGGGTACGAGCAGTACTTC	CASSRTGTGYEQYF
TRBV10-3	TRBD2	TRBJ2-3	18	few	TGTGCCATCAGTGAGTCCCGAACTAGCGGGGGGTTGACAGATACGCAGTATTTT	CAISESRTSGGLTDTQYF
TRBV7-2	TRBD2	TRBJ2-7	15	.	TGTGCCAGCAGGGGAGGGTGGCAGGGTGAGCACGAGCAGTACTTC	CASRGGWQGEHEQYF
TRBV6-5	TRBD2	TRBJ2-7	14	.	TGTGCCAGCATCGCGGGAGTGGGGCCATACGAGCAGTACTTC	CASIAGVGPYEQYF
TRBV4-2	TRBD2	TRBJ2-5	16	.	TGTGCCAGCAGCCCACTAGCGGGGGGGATCCAAGAGACCCAGTACTTC	CASSPLAGGIQETQYF
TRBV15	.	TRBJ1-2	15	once	TGTGCCACCAGGGTTTTCGGTAATGTTAACTATGGCTACACCTTC	CATRVFGNVNYGYTF
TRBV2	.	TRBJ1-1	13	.	TGTGCCAGCAGGACAGACTCCGAGGTTGAAGCTTTCTTT	CASRTDSEVEAFF
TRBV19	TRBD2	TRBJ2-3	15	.	TGTGCCTCTGATTCAGCCAGCGGGGTCACAGATACGCAGTATTTT	CASDSASGVTDTQYF
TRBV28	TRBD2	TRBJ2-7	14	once	TGTGCCAGCAACTCGGCGGGAGTCGTAGACGAGCAGTACTTC	CASNSAGVVDEQYF
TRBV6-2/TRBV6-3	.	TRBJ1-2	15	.	TGTGCCAGCAGTTACGGGGGGGATCCTAACTATGGCTACACCTTC	CASSYGGDPNYGYTF
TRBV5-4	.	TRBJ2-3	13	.	TGTGCCAGCAGCCTAGACGGAGGAGATACGCAGTATTTT	CASSLDGGDTQYF
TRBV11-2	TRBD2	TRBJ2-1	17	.	TGTGCCAGCAGCTTGGGGCTAGCGGGTCCTTCCTACAATGAGCAGTTCTTC	CASSLGLAGPSYNEQFF
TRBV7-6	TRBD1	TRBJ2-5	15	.	TGTGCCAGCAGCCGGATGACAGGGCTCCAAGAGACCCAGTACTTC	CASSRMTGLQETQYF
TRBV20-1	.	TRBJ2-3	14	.	TGCAGTGCTAGTGTCGGGGGAGGCGCAGATACGCAGTATTTT	CSASVGGGADTQYF
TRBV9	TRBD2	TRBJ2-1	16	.	TGTGCCAGCAGCCTGGGACTAGCGGAGACCTACAATGAGCAGTTCTTC	CASSLGLAETYNEQFF
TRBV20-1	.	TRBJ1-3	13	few	TGCAGTGCTAGTGTCGGGGTCGGAAACACCATATATTTT	CSASVGVGNTIYF
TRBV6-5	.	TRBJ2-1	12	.	TGTGCCAGCAGCTTGGGGGCTGGGGAGCAGTTCTTC	CASSLGAGEQFF
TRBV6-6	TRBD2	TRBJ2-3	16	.	TGTGCCAGCAGTTTGGGACTAGCGGGAGGTCCAGATACGCAGTATTTT	CASSLGLAGGPDTQYF
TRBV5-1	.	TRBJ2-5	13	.	TGCGCCAGCAGAGGACAGAACCAAGAGACCCAGTACTTC	CASRGQNQETQYF
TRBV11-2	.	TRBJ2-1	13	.	TGTGCCAGCAGCTCCGGGGGCTACAATGAGCAGTTCTTC	CASSSGGYNEQFF
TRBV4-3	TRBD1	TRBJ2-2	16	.	TGCGCCAGCAGCCAAGACCCGACAGGGGGACACGGGAAGCTGTTTTTT	CASSQDPTGGHGKLFF
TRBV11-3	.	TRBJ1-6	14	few	TGTGCCAGCAGCGCCGACAGTCGTAATTCACCCCTCCACTTT	CASSADSRNSPLHF
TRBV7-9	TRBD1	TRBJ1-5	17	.	TGTGCCAGCAGCCTTTATCTCCCGGGGGACAGGATCCAGCCCCAGCATTTT	CASSLYLPGDRIQPQHF
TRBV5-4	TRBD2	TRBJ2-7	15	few	TGTGCCAGCACCATAACGGGACTAGCGAAGTACGAGCAGTACTTC	CASTITGLAKYEQYF
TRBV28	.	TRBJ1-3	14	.	TGTGCCAGCAGTGGCGGGGTCCTCGGAAACACCATATATTTT	CASSGGVLGNTIYF
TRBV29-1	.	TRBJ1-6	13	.	TGCAGCGCCCGGCGACAGAGAAATTCACCCCTCCACTTT	CSARRQRNSPLHF
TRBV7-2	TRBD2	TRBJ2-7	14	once	TGTGCCAGCAGCCTAGGGACTAGCGGCTCAAAGCAGTACTTC	CASSLGTSGSKQYF